What follows describes a single T cell receptor beta chain. Its antigen is unknown. No base-level quality is on record; no much larger clone is a single base apart. There are 14 amino acids in the CDR3, from cysteine to phenylalanine inclusive. The kept DNA is CDR3 alone, 42 bases in frame from the first base. The junction carries 10 bases between V and J, which are trimmed by 1 base and 6 bases respectively. For CDR1 and CDR2, the germline V gene lists SGHDT and YYEEEE. This specimen belongs to a study of blood T cell repertoires in COVID-19 (dated by TCRdb to 2020 to 2021). Regarding the research as a whole: Samples from collaborators originated in the United States, Italy and Spain and spanned both the acute and convalescent phases of COVID-19. Deeply sampled blood TCRbeta repertoires from subjects exposed to, actively infected with, or recovered from COVID-19 were included in the dataset. The prospective study material was composed of cDNA or gDNA derived from T cells, B-cell-depleted T cells, or PBMCs. The samples were drawn from two sources: the first 160 participants of the ongoing ImmuneRACE study, and 1,000 to 1,500 subjects contributed by 6 global collaborators. A freely available public database, intended as a resource for researchers studying the immune response to SARS-CoV-2, is where the repertoires were released. Nearly every sample came with metadata listing a de-identified subject ID, COVID-19 status, age in years and sex. Where available, HLA class I and class II types were obtained from metadata supplied by the sample provider rather than from assay-based typing.

TCRbeta CDR3 regions were amplified from genomic DNA by means of the immunoSEQ Assay, a bias-controlled multiplex PCR. The original pipeline was this. Nucleated cell counts per sample were estimated from amplification of reference gene primers within the assay. To quantify the absolute abundance of each unique TCRbeta CDR3 rearrangement, sequence reads were collapsed and filtered. For each sample, productive Simpson clonality was calculated as the square root of Simpson's diversity index over productive rearrangements. This immuneACCESS table, as held by TCRdb, lists in-frame sequences with V and J called but not all clones. Of the missing ones, under half trace to an unresolved V gene in checked studies; the others have no known cause. For V, J and clone size, that table is used; D and trimming come from the DNA. For this sample the table gives fewer than 150,000 clones, of which roughly 87% were detected only once. The ten largest clones take up roughly 8% of the sample.

Each collaborating institution followed its own protocols to collect whole blood in K2EDTA tubes. Collaborator samples were shipped for TCRbeta analysis as frozen whole blood, isolated PBMCs, or DNA extracted from either sample type. On the study overall, not on this receptor specifically: Clinical and demographic metadata were provided uncurated, with the amount varying by source and participant.

The source is a human donor in a cohort sampled during active COVID-19. The V gene is TRBV5-6 and the J gene is TRBJ2-2; the D gene assignment is ambiguous. Source material: peripheral blood. CDR3 loop: CASSLRLLPGELFF. In nucleotides, the sequence is TGTGCCAGCAGCTTGAGACTCCTCCCCGGGGAGCTGTTTTTT.